The rows below give T cell receptor beta chains drawn from one sample of a study of blood T cell repertoires in COVID-19. Clones were read by immunoSEQ multiplex PCR, and TCRdb kept only the in-frame ones, dropping some. The repertoire consists of hundreds of thousands of clones, with approximately 86% occurring once and the leading ten covering around 2.1%. Specimen: peripheral blood. All receptors come from a woman aged 25 to 39 who had recovered from COVID-19. Both conserved end residues are part of each CDR3. The order of the fields is CDR3 DNA, CDR3 protein, clone size, D gene, J gene, V gene. The D gene is left open where the match is weak. Some rows have no size entry. The others give once, few or many, or a class for an expanded clone.

CDR3nt: TGTGCCAGCAGCTTAGACAGATACACAGATACGCAGTATTTT
CDR3aa: CASSLDRYTDTQYF
abundance: .
d_gene: .
j_gene: TRBJ2-3
v_gene: TRBV7-2

CDR3nt: TGTGCCAGCACCCCCGGACAGGGCCGGCAGCCCCAGCATTTT
CDR3aa: CASTPGQGRQPQHF
abundance: .
d_gene: TRBD1
j_gene: TRBJ1-5
v_gene: TRBV28

CDR3nt: TGTGCCAGCAGTGCATCAGGGGGGTACACCATATATTTT
CDR3aa: CASSASGGYTIYF
abundance: .
d_gene: TRBD1
j_gene: TRBJ1-3
v_gene: TRBV25-1

CDR3nt: TGTGCCAGCAGCCCAGGGGGCGCGTGGGAGACCCAGTACTTC
CDR3aa: CASSPGGAWETQYF
abundance: .
d_gene: TRBD1
j_gene: TRBJ2-5
v_gene: TRBV7-9

CDR3nt: TGTGCCACCAGTGATTTGAGGGCAGGGGGTTTCCGCACAGATACGCAGTATTTT
CDR3aa: CATSDLRAGGFRTDTQYF
abundance: .
d_gene: TRBD1
j_gene: TRBJ2-3
v_gene: TRBV24-1

CDR3nt: TGTGCCAGCAGCTTGGAAGGGGGATTAAGGAATGAGCAGTTCTTC
CDR3aa: CASSLEGGLRNEQFF
abundance: .
d_gene: .
j_gene: TRBJ2-1
v_gene: TRBV5-4

CDR3nt: TGTGCCAGCAGTTACGGCGGCAGGGTGGGAGGCTACACCTTC
CDR3aa: CASSYGGRVGGYTF
abundance: .
d_gene: .
j_gene: TRBJ1-2
v_gene: TRBV6-5

CDR3nt: TGTGCCAGCAGCACACAGGCCGGAGGGCTCTACGAGCAGTACTTC
CDR3aa: CASSTQAGGLYEQYF
abundance: once
d_gene: .
j_gene: TRBJ2-7
v_gene: TRBV7-2

CDR3nt: TGTGCCAGCAGTGGCAGGGGAGAGACCCAGTACTTC
CDR3aa: CASSGRGETQYF
abundance: .
d_gene: .
j_gene: TRBJ2-5
v_gene: TRBV28

CDR3nt: TGTGCCAGCAAGGCGGGGGGTGGTGGCTATGGCTACACCTTC
CDR3aa: CASKAGGGGYGYTF
abundance: .
d_gene: .
j_gene: TRBJ1-2
v_gene: TRBV6-5

CDR3nt: TGTGCCAGCAGCACCCCCCAGAGGTCTGGAAACACCATATATTTT
CDR3aa: CASSTPQRSGNTIYF
abundance: .
d_gene: .
j_gene: TRBJ1-3
v_gene: TRBV6-6

CDR3nt: TGCGCCACCAAGTTGGGGGCCGAGAGTACGCAGTATTTT
CDR3aa: CATKLGAESTQYF
abundance: .
d_gene: .
j_gene: TRBJ2-3
v_gene: TRBV10-1

CDR3nt: TGCGCCAGCAGCCAGCCGGGACAGGGGTACGAGCAGTACTTC
CDR3aa: CASSQPGQGYEQYF
abundance: .
d_gene: TRBD1
j_gene: TRBJ2-7
v_gene: TRBV4-1

CDR3nt: TGTGCCAGCAGTTTCGGACTAGCTTTGTTTCCTGAGCAGTTCTTC
CDR3aa: CASSFGLALFPEQFF
abundance: .
d_gene: TRBD2
j_gene: TRBJ2-1
v_gene: TRBV27

CDR3nt: TGTGCCAGTCGACAGGTCCCGGGGGGCTATGGCTACACCTTC
CDR3aa: CASRQVPGGYGYTF
abundance: .
d_gene: .
j_gene: TRBJ1-2
v_gene: TRBV6-4

CDR3nt: TGTGCCAGTAGACAGGGAACACGCTATGGCTACACCTTC
CDR3aa: CASRQGTRYGYTF
abundance: .
d_gene: .
j_gene: TRBJ1-2
v_gene: TRBV21-1

CDR3nt: TGTGCCAGCGGGATCCCGGGACAGCCCCTCGAGCAGTACTTC
CDR3aa: CASGIPGQPLEQYF
abundance: .
d_gene: TRBD1
j_gene: TRBJ2-7
v_gene: TRBV6-5

CDR3nt: TGTGCCAGCAGGGCCGCTGAAACCTACGAGCAGTACTTC
CDR3aa: CASRAAETYEQYF
abundance: once
d_gene: .
j_gene: TRBJ2-7
v_gene: TRBV27

CDR3nt: TGTGCCAGCAGCCCAGGTATTGGAAACACCATATATTTT
CDR3aa: CASSPGIGNTIYF
abundance: once
d_gene: .
j_gene: TRBJ1-3
v_gene: TRBV28

CDR3nt: TGTGCCAGCCGTTCGCGCAGGGTGAATGAAAAACTGTTTTTT
CDR3aa: CASRSRRVNEKLFF
abundance: .
d_gene: .
j_gene: TRBJ1-4
v_gene: TRBV2

CDR3nt: TGTGCCAGTAGTATTAACTACGGCAGTTCCTACGAGCAGTACTTC
CDR3aa: CASSINYGSSYEQYF
abundance: .
d_gene: .
j_gene: TRBJ2-7
v_gene: TRBV19

CDR3nt: TGTGCCAGCAGTGAAGCGAGACAGGCAACTAATGAAAAACTGTTTTTT
CDR3aa: CASSEARQATNEKLFF
abundance: .
d_gene: .
j_gene: TRBJ1-4
v_gene: TRBV2

CDR3nt: TGTGCTAGCAGCTCCACCCCCGGACTAGTGGATGAGCAGTTCTTC
CDR3aa: CASSSTPGLVDEQFF
abundance: once
d_gene: TRBD2
j_gene: TRBJ2-1
v_gene: TRBV7-7

CDR3nt: TGCGCCAGCAGCCAAGAGAGGGGGTCAGGTCGGGCCGGGGAGCTGTTTTTT
CDR3aa: CASSQERGSGRAGELFF
abundance: .
d_gene: .
j_gene: TRBJ2-2
v_gene: TRBV4-1

CDR3nt: TGTGCTAGTGGTTGGGACTCCGGGACAGACTATGGCTACACCTTC
CDR3aa: CASGWDSGTDYGYTF
abundance: .
d_gene: TRBD1
j_gene: TRBJ1-2
v_gene: TRBV12-5

CDR3nt: TGTGCCAGCTCCCCTAGCGGGAGCTACGAGCAGTACTTC
CDR3aa: CASSPSGSYEQYF
abundance: .
d_gene: TRBD2
j_gene: TRBJ2-7
v_gene: TRBV27

CDR3nt: TGTGCCATCAGTGACCCGCCGGACAGCAGCACAGATACGCAGTATTTT
CDR3aa: CAISDPPDSSTDTQYF
abundance: .
d_gene: .
j_gene: TRBJ2-3
v_gene: TRBV10-3

CDR3nt: TGTGCCAGCTCCCCACCTAGCGGGAGGGCCCAAAACATTCAGTACTTC
CDR3aa: CASSPPSGRAQNIQYF
abundance: .
d_gene: TRBD2
j_gene: TRBJ2-4
v_gene: TRBV28

CDR3nt: TGTGCCAGCTCCGCAGGGGCTGGCAATCAGCCCCAGCATTTT
CDR3aa: CASSAGAGNQPQHF
abundance: .
d_gene: .
j_gene: TRBJ1-5
v_gene: TRBV18

CDR3nt: TGTGCCAGCAGCGGGGGGGCCAAAAACATTCAGTACTTC
CDR3aa: CASSGGAKNIQYF
abundance: .
d_gene: .
j_gene: TRBJ2-4
v_gene: TRBV7-2

CDR3nt: TGTGCCTGGAGTACGGGTTGGGGCAATCAGCCCCAGCATTTT
CDR3aa: CAWSTGWGNQPQHF
abundance: .
d_gene: .
j_gene: TRBJ1-5
v_gene: TRBV30

CDR3nt: TGTGCCAGCAGCTTACAGCGGGAGGTGTCAGATACGCAGTATTTT
CDR3aa: CASSLQREVSDTQYF
abundance: many
d_gene: TRBD2
j_gene: TRBJ2-3
v_gene: TRBV5-5

CDR3nt: TGTGCCAGCAGCAGCGAACTAGCGGGACACGATACGCAGTATTTT
CDR3aa: CASSSELAGHDTQYF
abundance: .
d_gene: TRBD2
j_gene: TRBJ2-3
v_gene: TRBV5-6

CDR3nt: TGCGCCAGCAGCTTGAGGTGGGAGGGGGAGCAGTACTTC
CDR3aa: CASSLRWEGEQYF
abundance: .
d_gene: TRBD2
j_gene: TRBJ2-7
v_gene: TRBV5-1

CDR3nt: TGTGCCAGCAGTGTTAACAGGGGGCCGAACACCGGGGAGCTGTTTTTT
CDR3aa: CASSVNRGPNTGELFF
abundance: once
d_gene: TRBD1
j_gene: TRBJ2-2
v_gene: TRBV6-1

CDR3nt: TGTGCCAGCAGCCTGGGGCAGGGTGGAAGCGGGAGGCAAGAGACCCAGTACTTC
CDR3aa: CASSLGQGGSGRQETQYF
abundance: .
d_gene: TRBD2
j_gene: TRBJ2-5
v_gene: TRBV9

CDR3nt: TGTGCCAGCAGCTTTAGCGGGAGTGGAACAGATACGCAGTATTTT
CDR3aa: CASSFSGSGTDTQYF
abundance: .
d_gene: TRBD2
j_gene: TRBJ2-3
v_gene: TRBV11-2

CDR3nt: TGTGCCAGCAGCTTCCGGCGGGGGGAATCCTACGAGCAGTACTTC
CDR3aa: CASSFRRGESYEQYF
abundance: .
d_gene: TRBD2
j_gene: TRBJ2-7
v_gene: TRBV13

CDR3nt: TGTGCCTGGAGTGGGAGTCTCGCCTATAATTCACCCCTCCACTTT
CDR3aa: CAWSGSLAYNSPLHF
abundance: .
d_gene: .
j_gene: TRBJ1-6
v_gene: TRBV30

CDR3nt: TGTGCCAGCAAGGATAGCGGGGGGCCGGGTGAGCAGTTCTTC
CDR3aa: CASKDSGGPGEQFF
abundance: once
d_gene: TRBD2
j_gene: TRBJ2-1
v_gene: TRBV6-4

CDR3nt: TGTGCCAGTGGTTTAGGCGGGAGGGCCCTCGTAGAGACCCAGTACTTC
CDR3aa: CASGLGGRALVETQYF
abundance: .
d_gene: TRBD2
j_gene: TRBJ2-5
v_gene: TRBV19

CDR3nt: TGTGCCACCCGGGACAGCCGGACTGGCACCGGGGAGCTGTTTTTT
CDR3aa: CATRDSRTGTGELFF
abundance: .
d_gene: TRBD1
j_gene: TRBJ2-2
v_gene: TRBV6-5